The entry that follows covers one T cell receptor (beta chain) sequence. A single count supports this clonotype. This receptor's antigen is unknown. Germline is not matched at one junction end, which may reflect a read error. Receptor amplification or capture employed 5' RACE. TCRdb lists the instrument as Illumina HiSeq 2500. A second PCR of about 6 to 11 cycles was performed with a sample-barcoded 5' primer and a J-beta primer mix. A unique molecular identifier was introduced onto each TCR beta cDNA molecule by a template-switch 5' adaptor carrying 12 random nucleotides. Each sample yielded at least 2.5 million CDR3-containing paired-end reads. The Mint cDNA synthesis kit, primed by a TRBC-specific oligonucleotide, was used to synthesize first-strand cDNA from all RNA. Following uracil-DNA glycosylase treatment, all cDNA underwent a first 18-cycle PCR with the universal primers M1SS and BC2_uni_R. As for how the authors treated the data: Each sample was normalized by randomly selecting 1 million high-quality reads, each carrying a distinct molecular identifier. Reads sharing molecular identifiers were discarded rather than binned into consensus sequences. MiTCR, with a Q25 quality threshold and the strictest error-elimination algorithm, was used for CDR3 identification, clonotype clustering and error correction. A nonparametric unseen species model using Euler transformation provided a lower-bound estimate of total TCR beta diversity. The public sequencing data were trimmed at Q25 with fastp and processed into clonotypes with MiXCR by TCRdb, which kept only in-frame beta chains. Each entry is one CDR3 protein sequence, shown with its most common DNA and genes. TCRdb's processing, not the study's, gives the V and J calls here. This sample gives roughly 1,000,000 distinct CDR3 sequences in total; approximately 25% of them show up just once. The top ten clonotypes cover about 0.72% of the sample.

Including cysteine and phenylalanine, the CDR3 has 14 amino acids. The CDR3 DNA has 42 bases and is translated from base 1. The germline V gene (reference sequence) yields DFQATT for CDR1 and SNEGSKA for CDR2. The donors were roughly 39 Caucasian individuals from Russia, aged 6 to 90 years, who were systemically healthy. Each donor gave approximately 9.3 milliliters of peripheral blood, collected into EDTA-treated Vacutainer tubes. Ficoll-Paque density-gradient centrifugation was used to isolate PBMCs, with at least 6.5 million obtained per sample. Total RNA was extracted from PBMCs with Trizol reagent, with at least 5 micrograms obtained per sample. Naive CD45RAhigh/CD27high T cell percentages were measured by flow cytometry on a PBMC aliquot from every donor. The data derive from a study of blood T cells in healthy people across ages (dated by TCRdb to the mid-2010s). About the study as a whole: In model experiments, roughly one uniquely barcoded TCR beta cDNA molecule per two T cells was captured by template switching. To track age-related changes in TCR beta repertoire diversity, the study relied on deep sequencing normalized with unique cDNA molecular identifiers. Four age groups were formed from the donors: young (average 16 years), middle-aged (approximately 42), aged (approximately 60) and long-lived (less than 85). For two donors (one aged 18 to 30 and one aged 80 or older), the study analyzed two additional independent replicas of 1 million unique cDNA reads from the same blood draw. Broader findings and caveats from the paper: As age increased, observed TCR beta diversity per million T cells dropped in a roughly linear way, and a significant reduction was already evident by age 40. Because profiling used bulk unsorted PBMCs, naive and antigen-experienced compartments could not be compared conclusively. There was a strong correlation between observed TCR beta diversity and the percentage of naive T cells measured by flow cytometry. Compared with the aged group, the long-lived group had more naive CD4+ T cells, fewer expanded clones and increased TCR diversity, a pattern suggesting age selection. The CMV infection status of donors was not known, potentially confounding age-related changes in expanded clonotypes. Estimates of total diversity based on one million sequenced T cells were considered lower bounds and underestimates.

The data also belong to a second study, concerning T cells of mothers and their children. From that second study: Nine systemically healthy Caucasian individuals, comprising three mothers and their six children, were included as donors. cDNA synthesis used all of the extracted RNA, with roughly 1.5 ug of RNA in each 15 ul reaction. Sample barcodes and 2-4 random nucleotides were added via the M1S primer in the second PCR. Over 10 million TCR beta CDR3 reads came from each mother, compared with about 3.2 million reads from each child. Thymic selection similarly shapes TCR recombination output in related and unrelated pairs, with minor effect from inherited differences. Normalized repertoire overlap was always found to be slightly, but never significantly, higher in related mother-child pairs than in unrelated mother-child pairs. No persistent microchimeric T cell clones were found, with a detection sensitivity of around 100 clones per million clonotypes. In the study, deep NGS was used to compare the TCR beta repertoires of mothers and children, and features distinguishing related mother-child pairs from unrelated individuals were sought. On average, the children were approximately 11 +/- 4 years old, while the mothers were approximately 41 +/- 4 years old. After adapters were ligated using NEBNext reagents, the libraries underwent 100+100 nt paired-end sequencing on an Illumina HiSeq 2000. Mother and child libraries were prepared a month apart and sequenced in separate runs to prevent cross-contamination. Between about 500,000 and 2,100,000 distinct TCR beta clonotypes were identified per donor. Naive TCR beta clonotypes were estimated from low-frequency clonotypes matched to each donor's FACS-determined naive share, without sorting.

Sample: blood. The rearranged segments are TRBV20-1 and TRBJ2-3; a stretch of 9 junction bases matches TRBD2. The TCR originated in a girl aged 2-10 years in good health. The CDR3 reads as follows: CSARPSGKTDTRYF. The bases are TGCAGTGCTAGACCTAGCGGGAAAACAGATACGCGGTATTTT.